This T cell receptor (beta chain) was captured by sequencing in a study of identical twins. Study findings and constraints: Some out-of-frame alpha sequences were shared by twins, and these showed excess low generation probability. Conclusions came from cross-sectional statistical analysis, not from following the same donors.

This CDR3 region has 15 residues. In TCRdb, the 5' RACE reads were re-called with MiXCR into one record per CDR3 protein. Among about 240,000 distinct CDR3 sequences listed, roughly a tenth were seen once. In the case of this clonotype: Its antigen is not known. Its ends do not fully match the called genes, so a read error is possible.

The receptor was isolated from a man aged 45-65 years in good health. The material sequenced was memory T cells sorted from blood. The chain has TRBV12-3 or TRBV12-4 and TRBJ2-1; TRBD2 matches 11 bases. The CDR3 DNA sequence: TGTGCCAGCAGTAAGTCCGGGACTAGCGGCAATGAGCTGTTCTTC. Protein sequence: CASSKSGTSGNELFF.